One sample yielded the 18 T cell receptor beta chains listed below, sequenced in a study of T cells in Graves' hyperthyroidism and ophthalmopathy. Regions amplified from RNA transcripts were the TCR beta CDR3 regions. The HTBI primer set served for first-round RT-PCR of the TCR CDR3. TCRdb re-derived calls from the multiplex PCR reads in MiXCR, one entry per CDR3 protein. The sample contains about 590,000 distinct CDR3 sequences, 14% of which appear only once. Sequenced input: blood. These receptors were taken from a woman between 18 and 29 years old with Graves' ophthalmopathy.

There are a few counts of this clonotype. V usage is TRBV10-3 and J usage is TRBJ2-1, with D unresolved. CDR1 ENHRY and CDR2 SYGVKD come from the germline V gene. The CDR3 consists of 16 residues. The germline V and J ends were trimmed by 2 bases and 0 bases, with 11 bases remaining between them. Here the CDR3 reads CAISEARPSSYNEQFF. CDR3 sequence (DNA): TGTGCCATCAGTGAGGCGCGGCCCAGCTCCTACAATGAGCAGTTCTTC.

As concerns this clonotype: Being one base from a much bigger clone, this may be a read error. The V call is TRBV6-5, the J call TRBJ2-5, with 8 positions matching TRBD2. CDR3 length: 19 residues. CDR1 MNHEY and CDR2 SVGAGI come from the germline V gene. The J segment lost 2 bases and the V segment lost 0 bases, leaving 14 bases of the junction unmatched. CDR3 sequence: CASSYSTSHTSGDQETQYF. CDR3 sequence (DNA): TGTGCCAGCAGTTACTCAACCTCCCACACTAGCGGAGATCAAGAGACCCAGTACTTC.

Many counts were recorded for this clonotype. V and J are TRBV4-3 and TRBJ2-5; D is unresolved. CDR3 length equals 16 residues. The germline CDR1 and CDR2 sequences are LGHNA and YSLEER. V dropped 0 bases and J dropped 1 base, with 12 bases sitting between them. The CDR3 protein is CASSQDGFRVQETQYF. The CDR3 DNA sequence: TGCGCCAGCAGCCAAGATGGGTTCCGGGTCCAAGAGACCCAGTACTTC.

Many counts were recorded for this clonotype. This chain connects TRBV12-5 to TRBJ1-5; D not resolved. The V end was cut by 4 bases, the J end by 6 bases, with 19 bases between. Germline V gene lookup returns CDR1 LGHNT and CDR2 FRNRAP. The CDR3 sequence is 16 residues long. Written as DNA, the CDR3 is TGTGCTAGTGGTTCCAAATTTGCCCATTTGGCTCAGCCCCAGCATTTT. The encoded protein is CASGSKFAHLAQPQHF.

The V and J genes are TRBV19 and TRBJ2-3, with 9 bases matching TRBD2. Germline-derived CDR1 and CDR2 are LNHDA and SQIVND (reference sequence). The ends lost 5 bases at V and 1 base at J; junction bases unmatched: 7. CDR3 length equals 16 residues. In nucleotides, the CDR3 is TGTGCCAGTAGTCCGTATAGCGGGAGAGGCACAGATACGCAGTATTTT. The encoded protein is CASSPYSGRGTDTQYF.

About this clonotype: Lacking the conserved final phenylalanine or tryptophan, this CDR3 likely reflects a read error. This chain uses TRBV6-1 with TRBJ2-1, with 12 bases aligning to TRBD2. Germline assignment: CDR1 MNHNS and CDR2 SASEGT. The CDR3 extends over 16 amino acids. Unmatched junction bases numbered 3, after V lost 5 bases and J lost 1 base. The CDR3 DNA follows: TGTGCCAGCAGTAAGCTAGCGGGAGGGTCCTACAATGAGCAGTTCCTC. This encodes CASSKLAGGSYNEQFL.

This clonotype has only a few counts. This chain uses TRBV30 with TRBJ1-4, with TRBD1 matching 10 bases. CDR1 and CDR2 (germline): GTSNPN, SVGIG (reference sequence). V lost 1 base and J lost 10; bases outside the gene matches: 15. CDR3 length: 17 amino acids. Here the CDR3 reads CAWSDYRDRGQEGKLFF. The CDR3 nucleotides read TGTGCCTGGAGTGATTACCGGGACAGGGGACAAGAAGGAAAACTGTTTTTT.

This clonotype has at least ten counts. The genes are TRBV11-2 and TRBJ1-3, with 9 bases lining up with TRBD1. Germline V gene sequence: CDR1 SGHAT, CDR2 FQNNGV. V lost 6 bases and J lost 4; bases outside the gene matches: 10. The CDR3 sequence is 16 residues long. CDR3 sequence (DNA): TGTGCCAGCAGGCCTAACAGGGGGCCAAAGGGAAACACCATATATTTT. Translating it yields CASRPNRGPKGNTIYF.

This clonotype has a handful of counts. The chain links TRBV6-5 to TRBJ1-5, with D possibly matching TRBD1 (6 bases). CDR1 is MNHEY, CDR2 SVGAGI, per germline. Trimming took 2 bases from V and 5 from J, leaving 10 bases between them. The CDR3 sequence is 14 residues long. The CDR3 is CASSYTPGDQPQHF. The CDR3, as DNA: TGTGCCAGCAGTTACACGCCAGGGGATCAGCCCCAGCATTTT.

This chain uses TRBV12-3 or TRBV12-4 with TRBJ2-7; D is unresolved. V dropped 3 bases and J dropped 3 bases, with 6 bases sitting between them. The CDR3 has 12 amino acids. The CDR3, as DNA: TGTGCCAGCAGTTTCCTAAACTACGAGCAGTACTTC. It yields the protein CASSFLNYEQYF.

This rearrangement joins TRBV18 to TRBJ2-1; 7 bases line up with TRBD2. CDR3 length: 16 amino acids. V shed 3 bases, J shed 8 bases, and the junction held 13 bases outside the gene matches. Germline CDR1 and CDR2: KGHSH and LQKENI. CDR3 nucleotides: TGTGCCAGCTCACCCCGAAGGGCGGGAGTAGTCTATGAGCAGTTCTTC. This encodes CASSPRRAGVVYEQFF.

In its sample, this clonotype was seen many times. This sequence joins TRBV6-1 and TRBJ2-7; D is perhaps TRBD1 (6 bases). The germline CDR1 and CDR2 sequences are MNHNS and SASEGT. The CDR3 contains 14 residues. V was pared by 7 bases and J by 2 bases, with 15 bases between. CDR3 coding DNA: TGTGCCAGCAATCCGACAGGCCTTACCTACGAGCAGTACTTC. It codes for CASNPTGLTYEQYF.

This clonotype was recorded a few times. The chain combines TRBV12-3 or TRBV12-4 with TRBJ1-5; D uncertain. This CDR3 comprises 13 residues. The V gene lost 8 bases and the J gene lost 6 bases, with 14 bases spanning the gap. CDR3 DNA sequence: TGTGCCAGCGCTGTAGGATGGCGTCAGCCCCAGCATTTT. Protein sequence: CASAVGWRQPQHF.

This clonotype has more than one count but fewer than ten. This chain joins TRBV19 and TRBJ1-4; weak D call: TRBD1 (5 bases). Trimming cost V 6 bases and J 1 base, with 12 bases left between them. The CDR3 runs 15 residues. The germline V gene encodes CDR1 LNHDA and CDR2 SQIVND (reference sequence). The CDR3 sequence is CASSARGGTNEKLFF. Written as DNA, the CDR3 is TGTGCCAGTAGCGCTAGGGGCGGAACTAATGAAAAACTGTTTTTT. Together with reference TRBV19 and TRBJ1-4, the CDR3 gives the full variable domain: DGGITQSPKYLFRKEGQNVTLSCEQNLNHDAMYWYRQDPGQGLRLIYYSQIVNDFQKGDIAEGYSVSREKKESFPLTVTSAQKNPTAFYLCASSARGGTNEKLFFGSGTQLSVL.

This clonotype occurred many times. V and J are TRBV7-9 and TRBJ2-1, with 9 bases aligning to TRBD2. The V gene end was trimmed by 4 bases and the J gene end by 2 bases; junction bases not matched to a gene: 6. CDR3 length: 16 amino acids. Per the germline V gene, CDR1 is SEHNR and CDR2 is FQNEAQ (reference sequence). The CDR3 sequence: CASSSLAGEAYNEQFF. Written as DNA, the CDR3 is TGTGCCAGCAGCTCGTTAGCGGGAGAGGCCTACAATGAGCAGTTCTTC. Variable domain in full (rest from reference TRBV7-9 and TRBJ2-1): DTGVSQNPRHKITKRGQNVTFRCDPISEHNRLYWYRQTLGQGPEFLTYFQNEAQLEKSRLLSDRFSAERPKGSFSTLEIQRTEQGDSAMYLCASSSLAGEAYNEQFFGPGTRLTVL.

Many counts were recorded for this clonotype. This chain links TRBV6-1 with TRBJ2-7; D uncertain. Trimming shortened V by 5 bases and J by 2 bases, and 10 bases separated the two germline ends. Germline CDR1 and CDR2: MNHNS and SASEGT. There are 13 residues in the CDR3. Here the CDR3 reads CASSPTETYEQYF. Written as DNA, the CDR3 is TGTGCCAGCAGTCCAACAGAAACCTACGAGCAGTACTTC.

The table lists this clonotype with a few counts. The chain is built from TRBV19 and TRBJ2-5, with 9 nucleotides matching TRBD2. CDR3 length: 14 amino acids. Germline V gene data show CDR1 as LNHDA and CDR2 as SQIVND (reference sequence). J gave up 3 bases and V 3 bases, and 2 bases lay outside the gene matches. The CDR3 bases are TGTGCCAGTAGTATCCTAGCGGGAAAAGAGACCCAGTACTTC. It codes for CASSILAGKETQYF.

This clonotype was observed many times. This chain connects TRBV7-2 to TRBJ2-3; tentative D call: TRBD2 (6 bases). Trimming removed 0 bases at V and 1 base at J, with 11 bases between. The germline gives CDR1 SGHTA, CDR2 FQGNSA. The CDR3 is made up of 16 amino acids. The CDR3 reads CASSLAHGRGTDTQYF. CDR3 nucleotides: TGTGCCAGCAGCTTAGCGCACGGGAGAGGCACAGATACGCAGTATTTT. Complete variable domain (other parts from reference TRBV7-2 and TRBJ2-3): GAGVSQSPSNKVTEKGKDVELRCDPISGHTALYWYRQSLGQGLEFLIYFQGNSAPDKSGLPSDRFSAERTGGSVSTLTIQRTQQEDSAVYLCASSLAHGRGTDTQYFGPGTRLTVL.